The 18 T cell receptor beta chains given below trace back to one sample, sequenced in a study of lymphopenia after photon versus proton radiotherapy. Clones were sequenced by immunoSEQ multiplex PCR, and TCRdb holds only the in-frame ones, with some missing. The repertoire holds about 70,000 clones, with 80% to 95% as singletons. The specimen comprised peripheral blood, sampled from a patient treated with photon-based radiotherapy. These TCRs come from a woman between 40 and 55 years old with cholangiocarcinoma.

The rearrangement uses TRBV5-4 and TRBJ2-7; 7 nucleotides agree with TRBD2. Germline assignment: CDR1 SGHNT and CDR2 YYREEE (reference sequence). The length of the CDR3 is 17 residues. Trimming at V came to 0 bases and at J to 4 bases, leaving 13 bases not matched to a gene. CDR3 nucleotides: TGTGCCAGCAGCTTGGAAGTGTCCAGCGGGGAGCCTTACGAGCAGTACTTC. Its translation: CASSLEVSSGEPYEQYF.

The V call is TRBV2, the J call TRBJ2-2; 10 bases are a match to TRBD1. The V gene's germline CDR1 is SNHLY and CDR2 FYNNEI. This CDR3 comprises 16 residues. Trimming at V came to 7 bases and at J to 3 bases, leaving 8 bases not matched to a gene. CDR3 loop: CASTDRGLRDTGELFF. In nucleotides, the CDR3 is TGTGCCAGCACAGACAGGGGGCTACGAGACACCGGGGAGCTGTTTTTT.

The chain has TRBV9 and TRBJ2-5, with 7 bases that match TRBD1. The CDR3 runs to 15 residues. J was trimmed by 5 bases and V by 3 bases; bases with no gene match: 10. CDR1 and CDR2 (germline): SGDLS, YYNGEE. CDR3 loop: CASSALTGTRETQYF. The CDR3 DNA follows: TGTGCCAGCAGCGCCCTGACAGGGACAAGGGAGACCCAGTACTTC.

The V and J genes are TRBV28 and TRBJ1-5; D not resolved. V was shortened by 1 base and J by 3 bases, with 10 bases between the two germline ends. This CDR3 is built from 15 residues. The germline V gene has CDR1 MDHEN and CDR2 SYDVKM. CDR3 sequence: CASSLLRGNNQPQHF. CDR3 nucleotides: TGTGCCAGCAGTTTATTGCGGGGTAACAATCAGCCCCAGCATTTT.

V usage is TRBV29-1 and J usage is TRBJ1-2; D possibly corresponds to TRBD1 (5 bases). V was clipped by 2 bases and J by 4 bases, with 11 bases between them. The CDR3 covers 13 residues. Germline V lookup: CDR1 SQVTM, CDR2 ANQGSEA. The CDR3 sequence is CSVERGNGYGYTF. In DNA, the CDR3 is TGCAGCGTTGAAAGGGGAAATGGCTATGGCTACACCTTC.

The chain links TRBV30 to TRBJ1-3; D remains unclear. CDR1 GTSNPN and CDR2 SVGIG come from the germline V gene (reference sequence). V lost 2 bases and J 4 bases, leaving 9 bases between the germline ends. The CDR3 has 13 amino acids. CDR3 DNA sequence: TGTGCCTGGAGTTTGGGTGGAGGAAACACCATATATTTT. Protein: CAWSLGGGNTIYF. The full variable domain, rest sourced from reference TRBV30 and TRBJ1-3, is SQTIHQWPATLVQPVGSPLSLECTVEGTSNPNLYWYRQAAGRGLQLLFYSVGIGQISSEVPQNLSASRPQDRQFILSSKKLLLSDSGFYLCAWSLGGGNTIYFGEGSWLTVV.

This clone has only one observation. V is TRBV11-2 and J is TRBJ2-1; 12 bases fit TRBD2. The ends lost 3 bases at V and 10 bases at J; junction bases unmatched: 7. Per germline, CDR1 SGHAT and CDR2 FQNNGV. The CDR3 length is 15 residues. Here the CDR3 reads CASSLWLAGGVEQFF. Here the CDR3 DNA reads TGTGCCAGCAGCTTGTGGCTAGCGGGAGGGGTAGAGCAGTTCTTC.

The chain uses TRBV13 and TRBJ1-1, with D perhaps TRBD1 (5 bases). The CDR3 runs 13 residues. Germline V gene data show CDR1 as PRHDT and CDR2 as FYEKMQ (reference sequence). Trimming left V 4 bases short and J 6 bases short, with 12 bases between. CDR3 nucleotides: TGTGCCAGCAGCTCGTTAAGGGGAGCTGAAGCTTTCTTT. This sequence encodes CASSSLRGAEAFF.

The rearrangement joins TRBV5-1 to TRBJ1-1; no reliable D call. V was shortened by 4 bases and J by 0 bases, with 10 bases between the two germline ends. This CDR3 comprises 14 residues. Per germline, CDR1 SGHRS and CDR2 YFSETQ. CDR3 region: CASSPGLLNTEAFF. For the CDR3, the DNA is TGCGCCAGCAGCCCCGGACTGTTGAACACTGAAGCTTTCTTT.

The chain joins TRBV25-1 to TRBJ1-1, with a weak D call TRBD1 (6 bases). This CDR3 has 13 amino acids. Per the germline V gene, CDR1 is MGHDK and CDR2 is SYGVNS. The V end was cut by 7 bases, the J end by 5 bases, with 14 bases between. CDR3 bases: TGTGCCAGCATAGGGGGGGCGCGAACTGAAGCTTTCTTT. Translated, it gives CASIGGARTEAFF.

This chain uses TRBV9 with TRBJ2-3; TRBD2 matches 10 bases. V shed 3 bases and J 3 bases; nucleotides not matched to a gene: 4. This CDR3 comprises 15 residues. CDR1 is SGDLS, CDR2 YYNGEE, per germline. The CDR3 spells CASSGTSGTTDTQYF. The CDR3 DNA is TGTGCCAGCAGCGGGACTAGCGGAACAACAGATACGCAGTATTTT.

The J gene is TRBJ1-2, the V gene TRBV5-1; 8 bases fit TRBD1. V lost 7 bases and J lost 4; bases outside the gene matches: 6. Per the germline V gene, CDR1 is SGHRS and CDR2 is YFSETQ. This CDR3 region has 13 residues. In DNA form, the CDR3 reads TGCGCCAGCGGCAGGGGGCGCAGCTATGGCTACACCTTC. Amino acids: CASGRGRSYGYTF.

In this sample, this clone turned up once. The J gene is TRBJ1-2, the V gene TRBV2; TRBD1 might be the D (6 bases). Germline V CDR1 and CDR2: SNHLY, FYNNEI. Between the trimmed V and J ends, which lost 6 bases and 4 bases, there was a span of 21 bases. CDR3 length equals 16 residues. CDR3 DNA sequence: TGTGCCAGCAGCAGGGGACAACTCCAGAAGAGCTATGGCTACACCTTC. Amino acid sequence: CASSRGQLQKSYGYTF. The full variable domain, with the rest looked up from reference TRBV2 and TRBJ1-2, is EPEVTQTPSHQVTQMGQEVILRCVPISNHLYFYWYRQILGQKVEFLVSFYNNEISEKSEIFDDQFSVERPDGSNFTLKIRSTKLEDSAMYFCASSRGQLQKSYGYTFGSGTRLTVV.

The rearrangement joins TRBV30 to TRBJ2-4; D ambiguous. This CDR3 comprises 12 residues. Germline CDR1 is GTSNPN and CDR2 is SVGIG (reference sequence). Trimming removed 5 bases at V and 0 bases at J, with 5 bases between. In DNA form, the CDR3 reads TGTGCCTGGGGGGAAGCCAAAAACATTCAGTACTTC. This codes for CAWGEAKNIQYF. The full variable domain, with the rest looked up from reference TRBV30 and TRBJ2-4, is SQTIHQWPATLVQPVGSPLSLECTVEGTSNPNLYWYRQAAGRGLQLLFYSVGIGQISSEVPQNLSASRPQDRQFILSSKKLLLSDSGFYLCAWGEAKNIQYFGAGTRLSVL.

The CDR3 nucleotides are TGTGCCAGCAGCGTAGGAGGGACTGGGAGAAATGAGCAGTTCTTC. It encodes CASSVGGTGRNEQFF. This rearrangement joins TRBV9 to TRBJ2-1; D perhaps matches TRBD2 (6 bases). The germline gives CDR1 SGDLS, CDR2 YYNGEE. The germline V and J ends were trimmed by 0 bases and 7 bases, with 14 bases remaining between them. This CDR3 region has 15 residues.

The chain links TRBV6-6 to TRBJ1-5; no definite D call. Deletions cut 6 bases from V and 0 bases from J, with 6 bases between. Germline V gene sequence: CDR1 MNHNY, CDR2 SVGAGI (reference sequence). The CDR3 runs 13 residues. In nucleotides, the CDR3 is TGTGCCAGCAGCATTTCTAGCAATCAGCCCCAGCATTTT. Translated, it gives CASSISSNQPQHF.

The chain links TRBV5-6 to TRBJ2-3, with D perhaps TRBD1 or TRBD2 (6 bases each). The germline V gene encodes CDR1 SGHDT and CDR2 YYEEEE. This CDR3 has 14 amino acids. V was trimmed by 3 bases and J by 3 bases, leaving 11 bases between them. In nucleotides, the CDR3 is TGTGCCAGCAGCTGGGGGGCCGGGACAGATACGCAGTATTTT. Translation gives CASSWGAGTDTQYF.

This clone was observed a single time. CDR3 region: CASRHPTTGLAWYEQYF. The CDR3 DNA reads as TGTGCCAGTAGGCACCCGACGACGGGACTAGCGTGGTACGAGCAGTACTTC. The chain joins TRBV19 to TRBJ2-7; 10 positions agree with TRBD2. The V segment lost 6 bases and the J segment 4 bases; nucleotides outside the gene matches: 15. In germline, CDR1 is LNHDA, CDR2 SQIVND (reference sequence). The CDR3 has 17 amino acids.